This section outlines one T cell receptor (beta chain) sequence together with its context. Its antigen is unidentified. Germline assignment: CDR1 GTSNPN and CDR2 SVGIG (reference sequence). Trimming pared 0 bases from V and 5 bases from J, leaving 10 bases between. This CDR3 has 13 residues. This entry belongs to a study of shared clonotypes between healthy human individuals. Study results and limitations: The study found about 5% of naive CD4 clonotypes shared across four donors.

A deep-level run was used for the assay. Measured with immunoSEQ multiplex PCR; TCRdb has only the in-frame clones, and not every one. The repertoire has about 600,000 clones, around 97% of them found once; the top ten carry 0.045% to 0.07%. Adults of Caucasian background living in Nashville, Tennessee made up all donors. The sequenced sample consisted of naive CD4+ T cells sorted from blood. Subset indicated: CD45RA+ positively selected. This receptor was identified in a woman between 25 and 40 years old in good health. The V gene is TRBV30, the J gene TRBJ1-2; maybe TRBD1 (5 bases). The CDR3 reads CAWSVLGVYGYTF. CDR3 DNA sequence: TGTGCCTGGAGTGTTTTAGGGGTTTATGGCTACACCTTC.